This entry lists 27 T cell receptor beta chains sequenced from one sample in a study of blood T cell repertoires in COVID-19. Clones were sequenced by immunoSEQ multiplex PCR, and TCRdb holds only the in-frame ones, with some missing. The sample has a few hundred thousand clones, more than 70% seen once. Sequencing used peripheral blood. These receptors were collected from a woman in her 50s with acute or convalescent COVID-19.

V usage is TRBV15 and J usage is TRBJ2-7; D perhaps matches TRBD1 (6 bases). Germline CDR1 and CDR2: LNHNV and YYDKDF (reference sequence). V gave up 0 bases and J gave up 3 bases, with 15 bases separating them. This CDR3 is built from 16 residues. As DNA, the CDR3 is TGTGCCACCAGCAGAGATCTCCAGGGGATGGGCTACGAGCAGTACTTC. It specifies CATSRDLQGMGYEQYF.

This chain links TRBV29-1 with TRBJ1-3; possibly TRBD1 for D (5 bases). Germline CDR1 reads SQVTM; CDR2 reads ANQGSEA. This CDR3 spans 13 amino acids. Trimming removed 3 bases from V and 4 bases from J, with 10 bases in between. The CDR3 bases are TGCAGCGTTGACCAAGGGGCGGGAAACACCATATATTTT. Its translation: CSVDQGAGNTIYF.

The V and J genes are TRBV4-2 and TRBJ2-7; D perhaps matches TRBD1 (5 bases). This CDR3 contains 16 residues. V was pared by 0 bases and J by 0 bases, with 12 bases between. Germline CDR1 LGHNA, CDR2 YNFKEQ. CDR3 loop: CASSQEVRQSSYEQYF. The CDR3 DNA is TGTGCCAGCAGCCAAGAGGTAAGACAGAGCTCCTACGAGCAGTACTTC.

The chain joins TRBV27 to TRBJ2-1; 7 bases map to TRBD2. Germline V gene lookup returns CDR1 MNHEY and CDR2 SMNVEV (reference sequence). This CDR3 comprises 16 residues. V lost 1 base and J lost 4; bases outside the gene matches: 7. The CDR3 DNA reads as TGTGCCAGCAGTTTATTTTTGACTAGCAGTTACAATGAGCAGTTCTTC. Translated, it gives CASSLFLTSSYNEQFF.

V is TRBV7-2 and J is TRBJ2-2; a possible D gene is TRBD2 (5 bases). This CDR3 is 15 amino acids long. CDR1 and CDR2 (germline): SGHTA, FQGNSA. With 1 base removed from V and 4 bases from J, the gap between germline ends came to 10 bases. The CDR3 sequence: CASSLEAVRTGELFF. The DNA of the CDR3 is TGTGCCAGCAGCTTAGAAGCGGTCCGCACCGGGGAGCTGTTTTTT. Based on the CDR3 plus reference TRBV7-2 and TRBJ2-2, the full variable domain is GAGVSQSPSNKVTEKGKDVELRCDPISGHTALYWYRQSLGQGLEFLIYFQGNSAPDKSGLPSDRFSAERTGGSVSTLTIQRTQQEDSAVYLCASSLEAVRTGELFFGEGSRLTVL.

This chain connects TRBV3-1 (or the pseudogene TRBV3-2) to TRBJ2-7, with 9 nucleotides matching TRBD1. CDR1 and CDR2 from the germline V gene are LGHDT and YNNKEL (reference sequence). The CDR3 is made up of 14 amino acids. With V trimmed by 4 bases and J by 3 bases, 4 bases remained unmatched. The CDR3 sequence: CASSLDRGFYEQYF. The CDR3 bases are TGTGCCAGCAGCCTGGACAGGGGATTCTACGAGCAGTACTTC.

The chain employs TRBV7-2 and TRBJ2-5, with 7 bases matching TRBD1. This CDR3 is built from 14 residues. After removal of 5 bases from V and 2 bases from J, the junction contained 5 bases not matched to a gene. From germline, CDR1 is SGHTA and CDR2 FQGNSA. CDR3: CASSEGQIQETQYF. Here the CDR3 DNA reads TGTGCCAGCAGCGAGGGACAGATACAAGAGACCCAGTACTTC. Together with reference TRBV7-2 and TRBJ2-5, the CDR3 gives the full variable domain: GAGVSQSPSNKVTEKGKDVELRCDPISGHTALYWYRQSLGQGLEFLIYFQGNSAPDKSGLPSDRFSAERTGGSVSTLTIQRTQQEDSAVYLCASSEGQIQETQYFGPGTRLLVL.

The chain links TRBV28 to TRBJ1-4, with D maybe TRBD1 (5 bases). Trimming left V 9 bases short and J 8 bases short, with 10 bases between. Germline CDR1 is MDHEN and CDR2 is SYDVKM. The length of the CDR3 is 11 residues. DNA of the CDR3: TGTGCCAGTGCGGGGGGGGAAAAACTGTTTTTT. Residues: CASAGGEKLFF.

The CDR3 protein is CATSSDLGTFYEQYF. CDR3 nucleotides: TGTGCCACCAGCAGCGACCTCGGGACTTTCTACGAGCAGTACTTC. The chain has TRBV15 and TRBJ2-7, with a tentative D call TRBD2 (6 bases). Per the germline V gene, CDR1 is LNHNV and CDR2 is YYDKDF (reference sequence). The CDR3 spans 15 residues. Trimming left V 3 bases short and J 3 bases short, with 15 bases between.

This clone showed up just a few times. J is TRBJ1-5 and V is TRBV4-2; tentative D call: TRBD1 (6 bases). Germline lookup yields CDR1 LGHNA and CDR2 YNFKEQ. The CDR3 contains 16 residues. The V and J ends lost 0 bases and 1 base respectively, with 10 bases between them. The CDR3 DNA follows: TGTGCCAGCAGCCAAGATCCCGGACAGAGCAATCAGCCCCAGCATTTT. Its protein product is CASSQDPGQSNQPQHF.

V gene TRBV28 combines with J gene TRBJ2-7; 14 bases fit TRBD2. The V and J ends lost 5 bases and 2 bases, in that order; junction bases with no gene match: 8. The CDR3 runs to 17 residues. Looked up from germline, CDR1 is MDHEN and CDR2 is SYDVKM. CDR3 region: CASSPIQGLAGAYEQYF. The CDR3, as DNA: TGTGCCAGCAGTCCTATCCAGGGACTAGCGGGAGCCTACGAGCAGTACTTC.

The rearrangement joins TRBV7-9 to TRBJ2-7; 7 bases match TRBD2. Germline V gene sequence: CDR1 SEHNR, CDR2 FQNEAQ (reference sequence). V shed 7 bases, J shed 6 bases, and the junction held 15 bases outside the gene matches. The CDR3 is 15 amino acids. The CDR3 region is CASTPKRGSFSEQYF. CDR3 DNA: TGTGCCAGCACCCCCAAGCGGGGCAGTTTTTCCGAGCAGTACTTC.

The chain combines TRBV30 with TRBJ1-2, with TRBD1 matching over 7 bases. V lost 0 bases to trimming and J lost 2 bases; unmatched junction nucleotides: 12. Per the germline V gene, CDR1 is GTSNPN and CDR2 is SVGIG (reference sequence). This CDR3 comprises 17 residues. CDR3 region: CAWSVGRGGSANYGYTF. DNA of the CDR3: TGTGCCTGGAGTGTAGGTAGAGGGGGCTCAGCAAACTATGGCTACACCTTC.

The gene calls are TRBV9 and TRBJ1-1; 10 bases are shared with TRBD1. Germline V lookup: CDR1 SGDLS, CDR2 YYNGEE. The CDR3 has 13 residues. V dropped 3 bases and J dropped 4; count of bases not matched to a gene: 0. The DNA of the CDR3 is TGTGCCAGCAGCGGGACAGGGGGCACTGAAGCTTTCTTT. As protein: CASSGTGGTEAFF.

The chain employs TRBV7-3 and TRBJ2-4; tentatively, D is TRBD2 (6 bases). Germline loops: CDR1 SGHTA, CDR2 FQGTGA. There are 14 residues in the CDR3. V shed 2 bases and J shed 6 bases, with 11 bases lying between them. The CDR3: CASSLGGMGNIQYF. The CDR3 DNA follows: TGTGCCAGCAGCTTAGGCGGGATGGGAAACATTCAGTACTTC.

The chain is built from TRBV5-6 and TRBJ2-2; TRBD1 is a possible D gene (6 bases). In germline, CDR1 is SGHDT, CDR2 YYEEEE. This CDR3 is built from 16 residues. Deletions cut 0 bases from V and 4 bases from J, with 13 bases between. CDR3 region: CASSLGLSGVTGELFF. The CDR3, as DNA: TGTGCCAGCAGCTTGGGGTTGTCAGGGGTCACCGGGGAGCTGTTTTTT.

The CDR3 sequence: CASSRNRGGTEAFF. The CDR3 region has the DNA TGCGCCAGCAGCCGTAACCGGGGAGGGACTGAAGCTTTCTTT. This chain links TRBV5-1 with TRBJ1-1; D call uncertain. CDR3 size: 14 residues. The V gene's germline CDR1 is SGHRS and CDR2 YFSETQ. Trimming cost V 4 bases and J 5 bases, with 15 bases left between them. The full variable domain, completed using reference TRBV5-1 and TRBJ1-1, is KAGVTQTPRYLIKTRGQQVTLSCSPISGHRSVSWYQQTPGQGLQFLFEYFSETQRNKGNFPGRFSGRQFSNSRSEMNVSTLELGDSALYLCASSRNRGGTEAFFGQGTRLTVV.

V usage is TRBV29-1 and J usage is TRBJ1-4; 9 positions match TRBD1. The CDR3 length is 15 residues. Germline lookup yields CDR1 SQVTM and CDR2 ANQGSEA. Unmatched junction bases numbered 9, after V lost 4 bases and J lost 6 bases. CDR3 DNA sequence: TGCAGCGTTGGCCGCCGCGGGACAGGGTATGAAAAACTGTTTTTT. It specifies CSVGRRGTGYEKLFF.

The rearrangement joins TRBV20-1 to TRBJ1-2; tentative D call: TRBD1 (5 bases). The CDR3 runs 11 residues. V was cut by 6 bases and J by 3 bases, with 8 bases left in between. CDR1 DFQATT and CDR2 SNEGSKA come from the germline V gene (reference sequence). In nucleotides, the CDR3 is TGCAGTGCCCCGGGGGACTATGGCTACACCTTC. As protein: CSAPGDYGYTF.

The gene calls are TRBV7-8 and TRBJ1-2; D remains unclear. This CDR3 has 13 residues. The V end was cut by 3 bases, the J end by 4 bases, with 9 bases between. Germline CDR1 reads SGHVS; CDR2 reads FQNEAQ. CDR3 protein: CASSLRVLYGYTF. DNA of the CDR3: TGTGCCAGCAGCTTGCGCGTCCTCTATGGCTACACCTTC.

The rearrangement uses TRBV29-1 and TRBJ2-3, with 8 bases matching TRBD1. J lost 4 bases, V lost 4 bases, and 7 bases had no gene match. The CDR3 runs to 14 residues. Germline values: CDR1 SQVTM, CDR2 ANQGSEA. The CDR3 coding sequence is TGCAGCGTTGCCGCCGGACAGGGCCCAGATACGCAGTATTTT. Residues: CSVAAGQGPDTQYF.

This sequence joins TRBV27 and TRBJ2-7; D is perhaps TRBD1 (6 bases). This CDR3 comprises 14 residues. With 7 bases removed from V and 5 bases from J, the gap between germline ends came to 18 bases. CDR1 MNHEY and CDR2 SMNVEV come from the germline V gene (reference sequence). As DNA, the CDR3 is TGTGCCAGCAAGTTATGGGACACCTTGAACGAGCAGTACTTC. This encodes CASKLWDTLNEQYF.

The chain recombines TRBV10-3 with TRBJ2-1, with 9 bases identical to TRBD2. CDR1 is ENHRY, CDR2 SYGVKD, per germline. V lost 3 bases to trimming and J lost 8 bases; unmatched junction nucleotides: 17. The CDR3 covers 18 residues. DNA of the CDR3: TGTGCCATCAGTGATTCCGCGATAGCGGGAGCTAATATCGATGAGCAGTTCTTC. The encoded protein is CAISDSAIAGANIDEQFF.

V and J are TRBV30 and TRBJ1-6; possibly TRBD1 for D (5 bases). Trimming pared 0 bases from V and 8 bases from J, leaving 11 bases between. The germline V gene has CDR1 GTSNPN and CDR2 SVGIG (reference sequence). The CDR3 runs 14 residues. CDR3 region: CAWSVSVRDSPLHF. CDR3 DNA sequence: TGTGCCTGGAGTGTATCTGTCAGGGATTCACCCCTCCACTTT.

This chain connects TRBV29-1 to TRBJ2-7, with 11 nucleotides matching TRBD1. Per the germline V gene, CDR1 is SQVTM and CDR2 is ANQGSEA. This CDR3 has 12 residues. V shed 7 bases and J 6 bases; nucleotides not matched to a gene: 5. CDR3 loop: CSAGTGGGEQYF. The CDR3 DNA follows: TGCAGCGCTGGGACAGGGGGTGGCGAGCAGTACTTC.

This clone has a single count. The gene calls are TRBV18 and TRBJ2-3, with TRBD2 matching over 10 bases. The V gene end was trimmed by 3 bases and the J gene end by 2 bases; junction bases not matched to a gene: 11. Per germline, CDR1 KGHSH and CDR2 LQKENI. CDR3 length equals 18 residues. CDR3 loop: CASSPLLSGTSVTDTQYF. The DNA of the CDR3 is TGTGCCAGCTCACCGCTACTTTCCGGGACTAGCGTCACAGATACGCAGTATTTT.

The chain uses TRBV5-5 and TRBJ1-5; no definite D call. V shed 0 bases and J shed 2 bases, with 9 bases lying between them. Germline CDR1 and CDR2: SGHKS and YYEKEE (reference sequence). The CDR3 spans 15 residues. CDR3 coding DNA: TGTGCCAGCAGCTTGGAGAGGCAGCGCAATCAGCCCCAGCATTTT. It translates to CASSLERQRNQPQHF.